The 32 T cell receptor beta chains presented below share a single source sample, sequenced in a study of CD8 T cells in Susac syndrome. Random hexamers served to reverse transcribe about 0.5 to 1 ug RNA. TCRdb recomputed calls from the immunoSEQ multiplex PCR reads with MiXCR, one row per CDR3 protein. This sample has 84,000 or so distinct CDR3 sequences, with about 96% found just once. Sequencing used CD8+ T cells from PBMCs. The source is a human donor with Susac syndrome.

The sample holds one count of this clonotype. This chain joins TRBV4-1 and TRBJ1-1, with D possibly TRBD1 on 5 matching bases. Per the germline V gene, CDR1 is MGHRA and CDR2 is YSYEKL. The CDR3 length is 17 residues. Deletions cut 0 bases from V and 3 bases from J, with 17 bases between. In DNA form, the CDR3 reads TGCGCCAGCAGCCAAGAGACGGTCGTCCGACAGTACACTGAAGCTTTCTTT. Amino acids: CASSQETVVRQYTEAFF.

This clonotype was seen only once. V gene TRBV27 combines with J gene TRBJ1-2; D unclear. Germline assignment: CDR1 MNHEY and CDR2 SMNVEV (reference sequence). The CDR3 covers 13 residues. Trimming removed 3 bases at V and 4 bases at J, with 9 bases between. The DNA of the CDR3 is TGTGCCAGCAGTTTTTCACAGAGCTATGGCTACACCTTC. This codes for CASSFSQSYGYTF.

The chain combines TRBV29-1 with TRBJ2-1; D may correspond to TRBD1 or TRBD2 (5 bases each). The CDR3 has 11 residues. Deletions cut 5 bases from V and 8 bases from J, with 10 bases between. CDR1 and CDR2 from the germline V gene are SQVTM and ANQGSEA. DNA for the CDR3: TGCAGCGTTTCCCGGGGCCATGAGCAGTTCTTC. It is translated as CSVSRGHEQFF.

The rearrangement joins TRBV5-1 to TRBJ2-7; 7 bases are shared with TRBD2. This CDR3 contains 15 residues. The germline CDR1 and CDR2 sequences are SGHRS and YFSETQ. V lost 4 bases and J lost 0; bases outside the gene matches: 7. CDR3 sequence (DNA): TGCGCCAGCAGCATGGAGGGCGGGAGCTCCTACGAGCAGTACTTC. It encodes CASSMEGGSSYEQYF.

V and J are TRBV6-5 and TRBJ2-3, with unresolved D. Germline CDR1 and CDR2: MNHEY and SVGAGI. V lost 5 bases and J 1 base, leaving 10 bases between the germline ends. The CDR3 totals 14 residues. The CDR3 protein is CASSQRQGTDTQYF. The CDR3 DNA is TGTGCCAGCAGTCAGAGGCAGGGCACAGATACGCAGTATTTT.

CDR3 in DNA: TGTGCCACCAGCAGAGAGGGGACCGTCACAGATACGCAGTATTTT. It encodes CATSREGTVTDTQYF. The chain carries TRBV15 and TRBJ2-3; D is possibly TRBD1 or TRBD2 (5 bases each). Trimming took 0 bases from V and 2 from J, leaving 9 bases between them. Germline lookup yields CDR1 LNHNV and CDR2 YYDKDF (reference sequence). The CDR3 is 15 residues long.

This sequence joins TRBV5-1 and TRBJ1-1; D unclear. Per germline, CDR1 SGHRS and CDR2 YFSETQ. The CDR3 is 15 amino acids. Trimming shortened V by 7 bases and J by 1 base, and 17 bases separated the two germline ends. The CDR3 here is CASGPRLGGNTEAFF. For the CDR3, the DNA is TGCGCCAGCGGCCCCAGACTGGGAGGGAACACTGAAGCTTTCTTT.

The V call is TRBV24-1, the J call TRBJ2-6; D call uncertain. Trimming removed 4 bases at V and 0 bases at J, with 6 bases between. CDR3 length: 15 residues. Germline CDR1 is KGHDR and CDR2 is SFDVKD. CDR3 amino acids: CATSDPFSGANVLTF. The CDR3 coding sequence is TGTGCCACCAGTGACCCATTCTCTGGGGCCAACGTCCTGACTTTC.

The J gene is TRBJ2-3, the V gene TRBV29-1, with D uncertain. V lost 0 bases and J lost 2, with 15 bases in between. CDR3 length equals 16 residues. Germline-derived CDR1 and CDR2 are SQVTM and ANQGSEA. This CDR3 reads CSVEDGRLRPTDTQYF. CDR3 in DNA: TGCAGCGTTGAAGATGGAAGATTACGCCCCACAGATACGCAGTATTTT.

This clonotype is a singleton in its sample. This chain links TRBV20-1 with TRBJ1-5, with unresolved D. CDR3 length: 16 amino acids. V was cut by 6 bases and J by 5 bases, with 23 bases left in between. The germline V gene has CDR1 DFQATT and CDR2 SNEGSKA (reference sequence). The CDR3 DNA reads TGCAGTGCCAGAACCCCCCCGCTTGGCAGTTATCAGCCCCAGCATTTT. This codes for CSARTPPLGSYQPQHF.

V and J are TRBV5-1 and TRBJ2-2, with 9 bases identical to TRBD1. Germline assignment: CDR1 SGHRS and CDR2 YFSETQ. The CDR3 length is 15 residues. V dropped 1 base and J dropped 5; count of bases not matched to a gene: 3. This CDR3 is CASSLTGGETGELFF. CDR3 DNA: TGCGCCAGCAGCTTGACAGGGGGCGAGACCGGGGAGCTGTTTTTT. Full variable domain (outside the CDR3, taken from reference TRBV5-1 and TRBJ2-2): KAGVTQTPRYLIKTRGQQVTLSCSPISGHRSVSWYQQTPGQGLQFLFEYFSETQRNKGNFPGRFSGRQFSNSRSEMNVSTLELGDSALYLCASSLTGGETGELFFGEGSRLTVL.

The chain combines TRBV7-9 with TRBJ2-2; D ambiguous. The germline gives CDR1 SEHNR, CDR2 FQNEAQ (reference sequence). V lost 4 bases to trimming and J lost 1 base, with 7 bases between them. CDR3 length: 14 amino acids. CDR3 coding DNA: TGTGCCAGCAGCTCGGACCGGAACACCGGGGAGCTGTTTTTT. It encodes CASSSDRNTGELFF. Supplemented by reference TRBV7-9 and TRBJ2-2, the full variable domain reads DTGVSQNPRHKITKRGQNVTFRCDPISEHNRLYWYRQTLGQGPEFLTYFQNEAQLEKSRLLSDRFSAERPKGSFSTLEIQRTEQGDSAMYLCASSSDRNTGELFFGEGSRLTVL.

This chain joins TRBV27 and TRBJ1-4, with 9 bases that match TRBD1. Losses at the gene ends were 8 bases for V and 10 bases for J; bases not matched to a gene: 14. The CDR3 totals 15 residues. Germline loops: CDR1 MNHEY, CDR2 SMNVEV (reference sequence). DNA for the CDR3: TGTGCCAGCGGAAGGCCGGGACAGGGTTCGGGAAAACTGTTTTTT. Translating it yields CASGRPGQGSGKLFF.

The genes are TRBV6-2 or TRBV6-3 and TRBJ2-7; D unclear. This CDR3 has 13 residues. Looked up from germline, CDR1 is MNHEY and CDR2 is SVGEGT. The ends were cut back, 2 bases at V and 0 bases at J, with 5 bases in the middle. In DNA, the CDR3 is TGTGCCAGCAGTTACGGTGACTCCTACGAGCAGTACGTC. Translating gives CASSYGDSYEQYV.

This clonotype was seen only once. This chain connects TRBV7-9 to TRBJ1-6; D remains unclear. Germline CDR1 reads SEHNR; CDR2 reads FQNEAQ (reference sequence). This CDR3 region has 12 residues. V was trimmed by 4 bases and J by 11 bases, leaving 9 bases between them. The CDR3 DNA reads as TGTGCCAGCAGCTCCTCTCCGCCACCCCTCCACTTT. As protein: CASSSSPPPLHF.

This chain joins TRBV18 and TRBJ1-1; TRBD1 might be the D (6 bases). The length of the CDR3 is 14 residues. V was clipped by 3 bases and J by 0 bases, with 8 bases between them. The germline CDR1 and CDR2 sequences are KGHSH and LQKENI. CDR3 sequence: CASSPTGLNTEAFF. In DNA form, the CDR3 reads TGTGCCAGCTCACCTACAGGGCTGAACACTGAAGCTTTCTTT. Full variable domain (missing parts from reference TRBV18 and TRBJ1-1): NAGVMQNPRHLVRRRGQEARLRCSPMKGHSHVYWYRQLPEEGLKFMVYLQKENIIDESGMPKERFSAEFPKEGPSILRIQQVVRGDSAAYFCASSPTGLNTEAFFGQGTRLTVV.

The chain employs TRBV29-1 and TRBJ1-2, with D tentatively TRBD1 (6 bases). Trimming cost V 4 bases and J 3 bases, with 12 bases left between them. Germline lookup yields CDR1 SQVTM and CDR2 ANQGSEA. The CDR3 runs 13 residues. The CDR3 bases are TGCAGCGTTGTAGGACAGCTGCACTATGGCTACACCTTC. Its translation: CSVVGQLHYGYTF. Supplemented by reference TRBV29-1 and TRBJ1-2, the full variable domain reads SAVISQKPSRDICQRGTSLTIQCQVDSQVTMMFWYRQQPGQSLTLIATANQGSEATYESGFVIDKFPISRPNLTFSTLTVSNMSPEDSSIYLCSVVGQLHYGYTFGSGTRLTVV.

In this sample, this clonotype turned up a few times. The genes are TRBV5-6 and TRBJ1-1; D may be TRBD1 (5 bases). The CDR3 consists of 14 residues. Germline V gives CDR1 SGHDT, CDR2 YYEEEE. The V and J ends lost 1 base and 3 bases respectively, with 10 bases between them. As DNA, the CDR3 is TGTGCCAGCAGCTTGCCAGGGAGGCACACTGAAGCTTTCTTT. Its protein product is CASSLPGRHTEAFF.

The chain has TRBV6-4 and TRBJ1-2, with D unresolved. The CDR3 contains 13 residues. The germline V gene has CDR1 MRHNA and CDR2 SNTAGT. V gave up 2 bases and J gave up 8 bases, with 12 bases separating them. CDR3 nucleotide sequence: TGTGCCAGCAGTGACAACGGTGGCTGGGGCTACACCTTC. Translated: CASSDNGGWGYTF.

This chain uses TRBV5-1 with TRBJ2-4; either TRBD1 or TRBD2 may fit D (5 bases each). Germline V CDR1 and CDR2: SGHRS, YFSETQ. Trimming stripped 0 bases from V and 9 bases from J, with 13 bases between. CDR3 length: 14 amino acids. The CDR3 sequence: CASSLVRGRGIQYF. In nucleotides, the CDR3 is TGCGCCAGCAGCTTGGTGAGGGGCCGAGGCATTCAGTACTTC.

This clonotype has a single count. This sequence joins TRBV27 and TRBJ2-3; TRBD1 might be the D (6 bases). Germline lookup yields CDR1 MNHEY and CDR2 SMNVEV (reference sequence). The V end lost 5 bases, the J end lost 5 bases, and 14 bases lay between the germline ends. This CDR3 is 14 amino acids long. CDR3 residues: CASSNYRARDTQYF. In DNA, the CDR3 is TGTGCCAGCAGTAACTACAGGGCCCGAGATACGCAGTATTTT.

V and J are TRBV28 and TRBJ2-5; perhaps TRBD1 as D (5 bases). Per the germline V gene, CDR1 is MDHEN and CDR2 is SYDVKM. CDR3 size: 14 residues. The V end was cut by 5 bases, the J end by 2 bases, with 12 bases between. The DNA for the CDR3 is TGTGCCAGCAGTGGGGCGCACCTGCAAGAGACCCAGTACTTC. Residues: CASSGAHLQETQYF.

CDR3 DNA: TGCAGCGTATCGACAGGGTTGGCTTACGAGCAGTACTTC. Translation: CSVSTGLAYEQYF. The V and J genes are TRBV29-1 and TRBJ2-7; 7 nucleotides line up with TRBD1. V lost 6 bases and J lost 4; bases outside the gene matches: 9. From germline, CDR1 is SQVTM and CDR2 ANQGSEA. The CDR3 loop spans 13 amino acids.

V is TRBV29-1 and J is TRBJ1-2; D may be TRBD1 (6 bases). Germline CDR1 is SQVTM and CDR2 is ANQGSEA. Between the trimmed V and J ends, which lost 5 bases and 4 bases, there was a span of 11 bases. This CDR3 contains 12 residues. CDR3 in DNA: TGCAGCGTTCCCGACAGGCCCTATGGCTACACCTTC. Its protein is CSVPDRPYGYTF.

This clonotype came up once. The V gene is TRBV9, the J gene TRBJ2-3; 7 positions agree with TRBD1. Germline V CDR1 and CDR2: SGDLS, YYNGEE. The CDR3 runs to 17 residues. J gave up 6 bases and V 4 bases, and 17 bases lay outside the gene matches. Here the CDR3 reads CASSNPRTGIEGDTQYF. The CDR3 DNA is TGTGCCAGCAGCAACCCTCGGACAGGCATAGAAGGGGATACGCAGTATTTT.

V is TRBV28 and J is TRBJ1-1; D is unresolved. The CDR3 extends over 11 amino acids. Germline V gene lookup returns CDR1 MDHEN and CDR2 SYDVKM. Trimming removed 6 bases from V and 6 bases from J, with 8 bases in between. CDR3 sequence: CASSALAEAFF. Here the CDR3 DNA reads TGTGCCAGCAGCGCCTTGGCTGAAGCTTTCTTT.

The rearrangement links TRBV28 to TRBJ2-2; D is ambiguous. The CDR3 totals 15 residues. The V gene lost 1 base and the J gene lost 5 bases, with 11 bases spanning the gap. The germline V gene encodes CDR1 MDHEN and CDR2 SYDVKM. CDR3 bases: TGTGCCAGCAGTTTATATCCCCGTGGAACCGGGGAGCTGTTTTTT. This codes for CASSLYPRGTGELFF.

The rearrangement links TRBV11-2 to TRBJ1-1, with no clear D. Germline CDR1 reads SGHAT; CDR2 reads FQNNGV. V gave up 4 bases and J gave up 11 bases, with 14 bases separating them. The CDR3 is made up of 12 amino acids. The CDR3 loop is CASSYSGIAAFF. The DNA of the CDR3 is TGTGCCAGCAGCTACAGTGGCATAGCGGCTTTCTTT.

The rearrangement uses TRBV6-1 and TRBJ2-5, with a weak D call TRBD1 (5 bases). Germline loops: CDR1 MNHNS, CDR2 SASEGT. The CDR3 sequence is 15 residues long. V was clipped by 3 bases and J by 2 bases, with 13 bases between them. CDR3 loop: CASSDGFRQQETQYF. The CDR3 DNA sequence: TGTGCCAGCAGTGACGGATTCAGACAGCAAGAGACCCAGTACTTC.

The gene calls are TRBV27 and TRBJ2-2; D is undetermined. Per germline, CDR1 MNHEY and CDR2 SMNVEV (reference sequence). CDR3 length equals 12 residues. V lost 3 bases, J lost 6 bases, and 5 bases lay in between. The CDR3 nucleotides are TGTGCCAGCAGTTTTTGGGCCGGGGAGCTGTTTTTT. Its protein product is CASSFWAGELFF.

J is TRBJ2-5 and V is TRBV20-1; the match to TRBD2 covers 12 bases. The germline V gene has CDR1 DFQATT and CDR2 SNEGSKA (reference sequence). With V trimmed by 6 bases and J by 4 bases, 6 bases remained unmatched. This CDR3 has 14 amino acids. CDR3 residues: CSARLAGAPETQYF. The CDR3 DNA is TGCAGTGCCAGACTAGCGGGAGCCCCAGAGACCCAGTACTTC.

The V call is TRBV7-9, the J call TRBJ1-5, with D unresolved. This CDR3 is built from 12 residues. Germline lookup yields CDR1 SEHNR and CDR2 FQNEAQ (reference sequence). V lost 4 bases and J lost 3, with 4 bases in between. DNA for the CDR3: TGTGCCAGCAGCTCCCTCAATCAGCCCCAGCATTTT. Translating it yields CASSSLNQPQHF.